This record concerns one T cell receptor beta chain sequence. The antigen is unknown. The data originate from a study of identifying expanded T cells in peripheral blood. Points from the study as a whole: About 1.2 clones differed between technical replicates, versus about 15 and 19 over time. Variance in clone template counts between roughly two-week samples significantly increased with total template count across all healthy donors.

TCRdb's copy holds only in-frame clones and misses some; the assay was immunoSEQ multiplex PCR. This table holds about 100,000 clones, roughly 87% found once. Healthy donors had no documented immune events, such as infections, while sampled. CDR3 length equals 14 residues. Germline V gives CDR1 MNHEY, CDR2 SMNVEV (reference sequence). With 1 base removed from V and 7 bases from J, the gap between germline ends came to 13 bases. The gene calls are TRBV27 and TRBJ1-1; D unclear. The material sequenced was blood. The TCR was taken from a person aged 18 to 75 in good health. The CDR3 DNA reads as TGTGCCAGCAGTTTATTAAGGCAGGACGTTGAAGCTTTCTTT. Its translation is CASSLLRQDVEAFF.